This T cell receptor (beta chain) derives from a study of T-cell memory formation after mild COVID-19. Per germline, CDR1 SGHNT and CDR2 YYREEE (reference sequence). Trimming took 4 bases from V and 1 from J, leaving 3 bases between them. This CDR3 has 11 amino acids. Study results and caveats: Among clones contracting day 15 to 85, CD4/CD8 was balanced, whereas later expanders leaned CD4+. The appearance of some responding clones in pre-infection memory suggested that cross-reactive memory joined.

With respect to this clonotype: What it binds is not known.

The TCR alpha and TCR beta cDNA libraries, bearing sample barcodes and UMIs, were generated by 5'RACE using constant-segment primers. TCRdb re-called the 5' RACE reads through MiXCR, storing one row per CDR3 protein. Of about 170,000 distinct CDR3 sequences detected, 13% appear once; the ten largest clones hold roughly 3.4%. Input material: PBMCs or a T cell subset sorted from them (not recorded which). The sequence was obtained from a man younger than 35 who had mild COVID-19 (a few samples of this study predate the infection). Cell type and time point are not known. J is TRBJ2-7 and V is TRBV5-4; D is undetermined. The CDR3 DNA reads as TGTGCCAGCAGCAAATCCTACGAGCAGTACTTC. It encodes CASSKSYEQYF.